This entry is about one T cell receptor beta chain. The data stem from a study of T cells after yellow fever vaccination. Germline V lookup: CDR1 SGHRS, CDR2 YFSETQ. Trimming removed 5 bases from V and 7 bases from J; junction bases left unmatched: 9. This CDR3 region has 15 residues. TCRdb redid the calling of the 5' RACE reads with MiXCR, one entry per CDR3 protein. The sample consists of roughly 330,000 distinct CDR3 sequences, 6.8% of them appearing once. This chain uses TRBV5-1 with TRBJ2-7; 13 bases match TRBD2. The source was PBMCs, collected roughly seven weeks after the first yellow fever vaccination. The clonotype comes from a man younger than 30 who received the YFV17D yellow fever vaccine. The CDR3 DNA sequence: TGCGCCAGCAGTTCTCCGGGACTAGCGGGGAAAGAGCAGTACTTC. This translates into CASSSPGLAGKEQYF.